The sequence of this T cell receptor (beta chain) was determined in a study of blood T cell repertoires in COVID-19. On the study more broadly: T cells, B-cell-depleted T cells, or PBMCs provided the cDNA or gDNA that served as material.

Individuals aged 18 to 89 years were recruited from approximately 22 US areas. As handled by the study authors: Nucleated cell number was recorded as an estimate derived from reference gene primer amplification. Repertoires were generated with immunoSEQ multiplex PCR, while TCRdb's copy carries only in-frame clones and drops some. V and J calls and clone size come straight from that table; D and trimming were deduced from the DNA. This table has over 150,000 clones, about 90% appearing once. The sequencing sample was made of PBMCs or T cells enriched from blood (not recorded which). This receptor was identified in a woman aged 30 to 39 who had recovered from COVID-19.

The CDR3 DNA follows: TGTGCCAGCAGCCCCCGGGCCCAGGGCGGTGAAAAACTGTTTTTT. This codes for CASSPRAQGGEKLFF. The chain couples TRBV14 to TRBJ1-4; TRBD1 is a possible D gene (5 bases). CDR3 size: 15 residues. V dropped 4 bases and J dropped 7 bases, with 16 bases sitting between them. CDR1 and CDR2 from the germline V gene are SGHDN and FVKESK.